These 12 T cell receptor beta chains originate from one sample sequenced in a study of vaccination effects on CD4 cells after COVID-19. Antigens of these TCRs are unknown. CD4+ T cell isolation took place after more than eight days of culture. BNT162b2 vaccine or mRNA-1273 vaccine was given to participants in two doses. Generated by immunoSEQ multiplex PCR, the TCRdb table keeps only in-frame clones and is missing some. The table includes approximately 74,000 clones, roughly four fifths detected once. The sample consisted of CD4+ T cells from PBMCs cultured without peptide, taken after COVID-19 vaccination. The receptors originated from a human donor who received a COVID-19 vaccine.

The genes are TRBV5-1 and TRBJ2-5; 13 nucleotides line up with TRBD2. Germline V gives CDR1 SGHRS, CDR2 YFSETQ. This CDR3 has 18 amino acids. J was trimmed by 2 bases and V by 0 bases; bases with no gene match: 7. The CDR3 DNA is TGCGCCAGCAGCTTGGCCTCGACTAGCGGGGGGCATCAAGAGACCCAGTACTTC. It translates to CASSLASTSGGHQETQYF.

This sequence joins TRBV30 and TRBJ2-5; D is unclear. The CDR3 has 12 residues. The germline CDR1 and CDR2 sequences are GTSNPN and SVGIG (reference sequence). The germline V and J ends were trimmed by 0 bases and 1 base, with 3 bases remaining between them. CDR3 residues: CAWSVGQETQYF. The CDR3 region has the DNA TGTGCCTGGAGTGTCGGCCAAGAGACCCAGTACTTC.

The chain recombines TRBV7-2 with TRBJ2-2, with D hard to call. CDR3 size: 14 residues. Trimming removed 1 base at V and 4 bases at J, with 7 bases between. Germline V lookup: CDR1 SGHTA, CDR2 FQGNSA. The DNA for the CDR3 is TGTGCCAGCAGCTTAGTGGCGGCCACCGGGGAGCTGTTTTTT. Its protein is CASSLVAATGELFF.

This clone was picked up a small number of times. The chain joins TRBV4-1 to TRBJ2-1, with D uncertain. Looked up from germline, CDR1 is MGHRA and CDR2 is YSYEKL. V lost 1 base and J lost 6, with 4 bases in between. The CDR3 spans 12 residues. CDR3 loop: CASSQVFNEQFF. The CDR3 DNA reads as TGCGCCAGCAGCCAAGTCTTCAATGAGCAGTTCTTC.

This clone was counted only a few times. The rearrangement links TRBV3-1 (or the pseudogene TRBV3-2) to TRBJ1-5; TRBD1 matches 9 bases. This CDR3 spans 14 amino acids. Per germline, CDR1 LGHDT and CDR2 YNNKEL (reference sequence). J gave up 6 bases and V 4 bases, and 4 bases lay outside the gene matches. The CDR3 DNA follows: TGTGCCAGCAGCCGGGACAGGGTGGTTCAGCCCCAGCATTTT. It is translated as CASSRDRVVQPQHF.

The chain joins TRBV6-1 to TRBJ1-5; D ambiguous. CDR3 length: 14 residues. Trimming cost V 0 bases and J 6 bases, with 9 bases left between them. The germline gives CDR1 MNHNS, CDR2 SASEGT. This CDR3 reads CASSEAPGPQPQHF. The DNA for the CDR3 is TGTGCCAGCAGTGAAGCCCCAGGTCCTCAGCCCCAGCATTTT.

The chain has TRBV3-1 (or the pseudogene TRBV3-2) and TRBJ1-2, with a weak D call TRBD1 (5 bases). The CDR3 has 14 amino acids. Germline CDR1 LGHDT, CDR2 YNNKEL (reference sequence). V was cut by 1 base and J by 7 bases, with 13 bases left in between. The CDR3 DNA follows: TGTGCCAGCAGCCAAGTGTCAGGGTTGGGTGGCTACACCTTC. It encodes CASSQVSGLGGYTF.

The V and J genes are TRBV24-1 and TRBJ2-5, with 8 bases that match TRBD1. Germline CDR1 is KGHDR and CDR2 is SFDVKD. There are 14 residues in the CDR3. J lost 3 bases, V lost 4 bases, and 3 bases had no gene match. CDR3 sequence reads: CATSDRTGKETQYF. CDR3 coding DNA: TGTGCCACCAGTGACAGGACAGGGAAAGAGACCCAGTACTTC.

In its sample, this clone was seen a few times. The CDR3 sequence is CASRGQIGYTF. The CDR3 DNA follows: TGTGCCAGCAGAGGACAGATTGGCTACACCTTC. The chain carries TRBV28 and TRBJ1-2, with a tentative D call TRBD1 (6 bases). Germline-derived CDR1 and CDR2 are MDHEN and SYDVKM. The CDR3 is 11 amino acids. The V end was cut by 6 bases, the J end by 7 bases, with 9 bases between.

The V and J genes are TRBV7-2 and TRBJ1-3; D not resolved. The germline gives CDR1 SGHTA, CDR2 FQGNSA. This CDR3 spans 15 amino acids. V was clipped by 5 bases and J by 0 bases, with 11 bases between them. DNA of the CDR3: TGTGCCAGCAGCCCAAGACCCACCTCTGGAAACACCATATATTTT. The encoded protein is CASSPRPTSGNTIYF.

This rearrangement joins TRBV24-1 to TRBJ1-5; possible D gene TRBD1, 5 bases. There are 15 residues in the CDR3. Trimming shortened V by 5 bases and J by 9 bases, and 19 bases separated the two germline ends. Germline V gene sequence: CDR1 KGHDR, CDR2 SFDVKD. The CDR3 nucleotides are TGTGCCACCAGTGGACCTGGGGGGAAAGGCACGCCCCAGCATTTT. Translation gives CATSGPGGKGTPQHF.

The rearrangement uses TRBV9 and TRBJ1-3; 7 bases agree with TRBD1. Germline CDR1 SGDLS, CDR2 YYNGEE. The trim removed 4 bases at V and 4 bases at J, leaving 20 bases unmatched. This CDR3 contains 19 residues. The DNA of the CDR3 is TGTGCCAGCAGCTCGCCAAAGGGGGCCACCCTAGGTAAAGGAAACACCATATATTTT. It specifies CASSSPKGATLGKGNTIYF.